Shown below are 26 T cell receptor beta chains from a single sample sequenced in a study of shared clonotypes between healthy human individuals. Sequencing used immunoSEQ multiplex PCR; TCRdb keeps in-frame clones, though not all of them. The data hold fewer than 400,000 clones, with under 80% observed a single time. The sample comprised memory CD4+ T cells sorted from blood. Subset noted: CD45RA-negative fraction. Receptor source: a man aged 30 to 39 in good health.

V usage is TRBV5-4 and J usage is TRBJ2-5; a weak D match, TRBD1 (6 bases). The CDR3 loop spans 13 amino acids. Trimming removed 5 bases at V and 3 bases at J, with 11 bases between. The germline V gene has CDR1 SGHNT and CDR2 YYREEE (reference sequence). The CDR3 nucleotides are TGTGCCAGCAGTCAGGACAGTAAAGAGACCCAGTACTTC. This encodes CASSQDSKETQYF.

The rearrangement links TRBV20-1 to TRBJ2-1; tentative D call: TRBD1 (6 bases). The V end lost 3 bases, the J end lost 12 bases, and 12 bases lay between the germline ends. CDR1 DFQATT and CDR2 SNEGSKA come from the germline V gene (reference sequence). The CDR3 is 11 amino acids. CDR3 residues: CSASDRQRQFF. DNA for the CDR3: TGCAGTGCTAGTGACAGGCAACGGCAGTTCTTC.

This rearrangement joins TRBV2 to TRBJ2-7; TRBD1 matches at 8 bases. Trimming took 7 bases from V and 5 from J; bases not matched to a gene: 10. Germline V lookup: CDR1 SNHLY, CDR2 FYNNEI. This CDR3 is 14 amino acids long. The CDR3 protein is CASTRLGQENEQYF. The CDR3 coding sequence is TGTGCCAGCACCCGACTGGGACAGGAGAACGAGCAGTACTTC.

In the case of this clone: Other DNA sequences in the sample encode the same CDR3. The CDR3 here is CASSTGGGETQYF. The CDR3 DNA reads as TGTGCCAGCAGCACAGGGGGTGGGGAGACCCAGTACTTC. The rearrangement joins TRBV7-9 to TRBJ2-5; TRBD1 matches at 8 bases. CDR1 is SEHNR, CDR2 FQNEAQ, per germline (reference sequence). The junction had 4 bases not matched to a gene; V was cut back by 5 bases and J by 5 bases. The CDR3 totals 13 residues. The complete variable domain, with remaining parts taken from reference TRBV7-9 and TRBJ2-5, reads DTGVSQNPRHKITKRGQNVTFRCDPISEHNRLYWYRQTLGQGPEFLTYFQNEAQLEKSRLLSDRFSAERPKGSFSTLEIQRTEQGDSAMYLCASSTGGGETQYFGPGTRLLVL.

The gene calls are TRBV12-5 and TRBJ2-7; a possible D gene is TRBD2 (5 bases). Germline V gene data show CDR1 as LGHNT and CDR2 as FRNRAP. This CDR3 contains 12 residues. V lost 5 bases to trimming and J lost 4 bases, with 9 bases between them. CDR3 nucleotides: TGTGCTAGTGGTAGCGGATGGTACGAGCAGTACTTC. It encodes CASGSGWYEQYF.

The CDR3 loop reads CASSWESYEQYF. The DNA for the CDR3 is TGTGCCAGCAGCTGGGAATCCTACGAGCAGTACTTC. V and J are TRBV5-6 and TRBJ2-7, with D unclear. Germline V lookup: CDR1 SGHDT, CDR2 YYEEEE. The CDR3 runs to 12 residues. V dropped 3 bases and J dropped 1 base, with 5 bases sitting between them.

This sequence joins TRBV28 and TRBJ2-4; TRBD2 agrees at 10 bases. V lost 2 bases and J lost 3; bases outside the gene matches: 7. This CDR3 has 17 residues. CDR1 is MDHEN, CDR2 SYDVKM, per germline. This CDR3 reads CASSLLGLALHKNIQYF. The DNA for the CDR3 is TGTGCCAGCAGTTTACTGGGACTAGCGCTCCACAAAAACATTCAGTACTTC. Full variable domain (outside the CDR3, taken from reference TRBV28 and TRBJ2-4): DVKVTQSSRYLVKRTGEKVFLECVQDMDHENMFWYRQDPGLGLRLIYFSYDVKMKEKGDIPEGYSVSREKKERFSLILESASTNQTSMYLCASSLLGLALHKNIQYFGAGTRLSVL.

This chain uses TRBV12-5 with TRBJ2-2; 9 bases are shared with TRBD2. This CDR3 has 16 amino acids. The germline V gene encodes CDR1 LGHNT and CDR2 FRNRAP. Trimming at V came to 0 bases and at J to 6 bases, leaving 5 bases not matched to a gene. The CDR3 spells CASGLVLAGVAGELFF. DNA for the CDR3: TGTGCTAGTGGTTTGGTTTTAGCGGGAGTAGCCGGGGAGCTGTTTTTT.

V usage is TRBV23-1 and J usage is TRBJ1-3; D is perhaps TRBD1 (6 bases). TRBV23-1 is treated as an ORF (open reading frame) with a function not yet certain. The CDR3 totals 16 residues. With 4 bases removed from V and 0 bases from J, the gap between germline ends came to 13 bases. The CDR3 reads CASSRDTIDSGNTIYF. The CDR3 nucleotides are TGCGCCAGCAGTCGGGACACTATCGACTCTGGAAACACCATATATTTT.

The genes are TRBV6-1 and TRBJ1-5; D gene unclear. CDR1 and CDR2 (germline): MNHNS, SASEGT. The CDR3 has 13 amino acids. V shed 1 base and J shed 6 bases, with 7 bases lying between them. The CDR3 sequence: CASSEGVSQPQHF. Written as DNA, the CDR3 is TGTGCCAGCAGTGAAGGGGTGTCTCAGCCCCAGCATTTT.

Only one count was recorded for this clone. V and J are TRBV5-4 and TRBJ2-1; TRBD2 matches 12 bases. This CDR3 comprises 16 residues. The junction had 4 bases not matched to a gene; V was cut back by 0 bases and J by 6 bases. Germline values: CDR1 SGHNT, CDR2 YYREEE (reference sequence). CDR3 in DNA: TGTGCCAGCAGCTTGGCCCTAGCGGGAGGGCGCAATGAGCAGTTCTTC. It is translated as CASSLALAGGRNEQFF.

The chain recombines TRBV5-1 with TRBJ2-7; 8 positions match TRBD1. With 4 bases clipped from V and 3 bases from J, the junction kept 12 bases outside the gene matches. The CDR3 length is 16 residues. Germline loops: CDR1 SGHRS, CDR2 YFSETQ. The CDR3 sequence is CASSGNRGSWGYEQYF. As DNA, the CDR3 is TGCGCCAGCAGCGGAAACAGGGGGAGCTGGGGCTACGAGCAGTACTTC. The whole variable domain, remainder taken from reference TRBV5-1 and TRBJ2-7, is KAGVTQTPRYLIKTRGQQVTLSCSPISGHRSVSWYQQTPGQGLQFLFEYFSETQRNKGNFPGRFSGRQFSNSRSEMNVSTLELGDSALYLCASSGNRGSWGYEQYFGPGTRLTVT.

The rearrangement uses TRBV6-1 and TRBJ1-2; a weak D match, TRBD1 (6 bases). V shed 8 bases and J shed 4 bases, with 14 bases lying between them. The CDR3 totals 13 residues. CDR1 MNHNS and CDR2 SASEGT come from the germline V gene. CDR3 in amino acids: CASVNRETYGYTF. As DNA, the CDR3 is TGTGCCAGCGTGAACAGGGAGACCTATGGCTACACCTTC.

The V and J genes are TRBV19 and TRBJ1-1, with D uncertain. The CDR3 loop spans 13 amino acids. V lost 5 bases, J lost 7 bases, and 14 bases lay in between. The germline gives CDR1 LNHDA, CDR2 SQIVND (reference sequence). CDR3 in amino acids: CASSPLGKGEAFF. As DNA, the CDR3 is TGTGCCAGTAGTCCCTTGGGGAAGGGTGAAGCTTTCTTT.

This clone has more than one count but fewer than ten. The V gene is TRBV28, the J gene TRBJ1-5; D gene ambiguous. V lost 6 bases and J 2 bases, leaving 14 bases between the germline ends. This CDR3 spans 15 amino acids. In germline, CDR1 is MDHEN, CDR2 SYDVKM. The CDR3 nucleotides read TGTGCCAGCAGCTATGGGAGTGGGGGCAATCAGCCCCAGCATTTT. Residues: CASSYGSGGNQPQHF.

The chain uses TRBV2 and TRBJ2-1; possibly TRBD2 for D (8 bases). The CDR3 consists of 17 residues. Germline V gene data show CDR1 as SNHLY and CDR2 as FYNNEI. Trimming left V 4 bases short and J 6 bases short, with 22 bases between. DNA of the CDR3: TGTGCCAGCAGTGGTTTAGCGGGGCCTACAGGGGTCAATGAGCAGTTCTTC. Translating gives CASSGLAGPTGVNEQFF.

The rearrangement uses TRBV7-3 and TRBJ2-2, with D perhaps TRBD2 (6 bases). Germline values: CDR1 SGHTA, CDR2 FQGTGA. This CDR3 has 14 amino acids. Between the trimmed V and J ends, which lost 2 bases and 7 bases, there was a span of 11 bases. This chain's CDR3 is CASSLSGSGGELFF. For the CDR3, the DNA is TGTGCCAGCAGCTTATCCGGGAGCGGCGGGGAGCTGTTTTTT.

The chain is built from TRBV6-5 and TRBJ1-1; TRBD1 is a possible D gene (6 bases). This CDR3 has 15 residues. Deletions cut 1 base from V and 2 bases from J, with 11 bases between. The V gene's germline CDR1 is MNHEY and CDR2 SVGAGI. CDR3 in DNA: TGTGCCAGCAGTTACTGGGACAATCGAAACACTGAAGCTTTCTTT. Translating it yields CASSYWDNRNTEAFF.

J is TRBJ1-2 and V is TRBV16, with D uncertain. This CDR3 has 13 amino acids. Germline CDR1 KGHSY, CDR2 FQNENV. V was pared by 2 bases and J by 5 bases, with 9 bases between. The CDR3 here is CASSQLSAYGYTF. CDR3 sequence (DNA): TGTGCCAGCAGCCAACTGTCAGCGTATGGCTACACCTTC.

The chain carries TRBV5-1 and TRBJ2-7; the D gene could be TRBD1 or TRBD2 (5 bases each). V was shortened by 3 bases and J by 0 bases, with 13 bases between the two germline ends. CDR1 is SGHRS and CDR2 is YFSETQ in the germline V gene. The CDR3 totals 15 residues. CDR3 sequence (DNA): TGCGCCAGCAGCTCGGGGCACACGAGCTCCTACGAGCAGTACTTC. This sequence encodes CASSSGHTSSYEQYF.

V is TRBV5-4 and J is TRBJ1-2; tentative D call: TRBD1 (5 bases). The germline CDR1 and CDR2 sequences are SGHNT and YYREEE (reference sequence). Trimming cost V 4 bases and J 2 bases, with 9 bases left between them. This CDR3 is built from 13 residues. CDR3: CASSEDRNYGYTF. In DNA form, the CDR3 reads TGTGCCAGCAGCGAAGACAGAAACTATGGCTACACCTTC.

This rearrangement joins TRBV29-1 to TRBJ2-2; D possibly corresponds to TRBD1 (5 bases). V dropped 7 bases and J dropped 0 bases, with 15 bases sitting between them. The length of the CDR3 is 15 residues. CDR1 is SQVTM, CDR2 ANQGSEA, per germline. The CDR3 DNA reads TGCAGCGCGACAGAAGGACCCGCGAACACCGGGGAGCTGTTTTTT. This sequence encodes CSATEGPANTGELFF.

This sequence joins TRBV10-2 and TRBJ1-2; tentative D call: TRBD1 (5 bases). This CDR3 region has 13 residues. V was pared by 4 bases and J by 7 bases, with 13 bases between. The germline V gene encodes CDR1 WSHSY and CDR2 SAAADI. The CDR3 DNA reads TGCGCCAGCAGTGGGGGCAGGGTAATTGGCTACACCTTC. It codes for CASSGGRVIGYTF.

The V and J genes are TRBV2 and TRBJ2-3; no clear D. CDR3 length equals 15 residues. Germline CDR1 SNHLY, CDR2 FYNNEI. The V gene lost 3 bases and the J gene lost 2 bases, with 12 bases spanning the gap. In DNA form, the CDR3 reads TGTGCCAGCAGTGAGTTGGACCCGCTCACAGATACGCAGTATTTT. It translates to CASSELDPLTDTQYF.

CDR3 loop: CASSQDALNTEAFF. The CDR3 region has the DNA TGTGCCAGTTCACAGGACGCATTAAACACTGAAGCTTTCTTT. The rearrangement joins TRBV2 to TRBJ1-1, with D tentatively TRBD1 (5 bases). V shed 9 bases and J shed 2 bases, with 16 bases lying between them. The CDR3 runs to 14 residues. Germline CDR1 reads SNHLY; CDR2 reads FYNNEI. The whole variable domain, filled in from reference TRBV2 and TRBJ1-1, reads EPEVTQTPSHQVTQMGQEVILRCVPISNHLYFYWYRQILGQKVEFLVSFYNNEISEKSEIFDDQFSVERPDGSNFTLKIRSTKLEDSAMYFCASSQDALNTEAFFGQGTRLTVV.

The V call is TRBV7-9, the J call TRBJ1-2, with D possibly being TRBD1 (6 bases). CDR1 SEHNR and CDR2 FQNEAQ come from the germline V gene (reference sequence). V was pared by 4 bases and J by 5 bases, with 11 bases between. The CDR3 is 13 residues long. This chain's CDR3 is CASSSGVGYGYTF. CDR3 coding DNA: TGTGCCAGCAGCTCAGGGGTTGGGTATGGCTACACCTTC.